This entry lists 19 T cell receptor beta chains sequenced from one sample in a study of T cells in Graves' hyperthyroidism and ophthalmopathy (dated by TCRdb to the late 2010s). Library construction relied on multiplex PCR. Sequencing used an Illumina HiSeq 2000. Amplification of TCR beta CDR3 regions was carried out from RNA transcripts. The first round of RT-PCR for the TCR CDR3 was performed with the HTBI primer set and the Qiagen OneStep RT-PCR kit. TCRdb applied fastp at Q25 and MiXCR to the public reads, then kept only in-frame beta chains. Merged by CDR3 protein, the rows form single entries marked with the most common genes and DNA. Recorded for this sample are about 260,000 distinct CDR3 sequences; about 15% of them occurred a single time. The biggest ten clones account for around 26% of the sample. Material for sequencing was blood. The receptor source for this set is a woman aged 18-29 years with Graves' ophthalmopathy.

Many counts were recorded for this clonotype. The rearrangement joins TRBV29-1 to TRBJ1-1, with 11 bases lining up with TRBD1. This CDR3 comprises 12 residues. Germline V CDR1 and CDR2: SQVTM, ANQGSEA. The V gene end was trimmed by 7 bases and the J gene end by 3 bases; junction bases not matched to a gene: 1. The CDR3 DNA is TGCAGCGGGGACAGGGGGGACACTGAAGCTTTCTTT. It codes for CSGDRGDTEAFF.

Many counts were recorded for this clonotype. CDR3 in amino acids: CASSGGLAGAETQYF. CDR3 DNA sequence: TGTGCCAGCAGCGGAGGACTAGCGGGGGCGGAGACCCAGTACTTC. The chain uses TRBV5-8 and TRBJ2-5; 13 bases are shared with TRBD2. J was trimmed by 5 bases and V by 4 bases; bases with no gene match: 5. Germline CDR1 SGHTS, CDR2 YDEGEE. This CDR3 is 15 amino acids long.

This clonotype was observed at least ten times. The CDR3 sequence is CSAYIPSTEAFF. CDR3 nucleotides: TGCAGTGCGTACATACCGAGCACTGAAGCTTTCTTT. The chain combines TRBV20-1 with TRBJ1-1, with D unresolved. V lost 6 bases to trimming and J lost 4 bases, with 12 bases between them. The CDR3 spans 12 residues. Per germline, CDR1 DFQATT and CDR2 SNEGSKA (reference sequence).

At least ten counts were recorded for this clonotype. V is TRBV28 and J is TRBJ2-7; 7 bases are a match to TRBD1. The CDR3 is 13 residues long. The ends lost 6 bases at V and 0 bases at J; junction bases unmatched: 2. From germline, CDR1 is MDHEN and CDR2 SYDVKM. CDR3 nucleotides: TGTGCCAGCAGAAGGACAGGCTCCTACGAGCAGTACTTC. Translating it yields CASRRTGSYEQYF.

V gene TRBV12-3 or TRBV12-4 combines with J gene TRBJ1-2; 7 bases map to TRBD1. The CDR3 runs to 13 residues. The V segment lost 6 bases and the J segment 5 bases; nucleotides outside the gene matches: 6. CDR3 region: CASRGDSPYGYTF. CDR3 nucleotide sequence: TGTGCCAGCAGGGGGGACAGCCCTTATGGCTACACCTTC.

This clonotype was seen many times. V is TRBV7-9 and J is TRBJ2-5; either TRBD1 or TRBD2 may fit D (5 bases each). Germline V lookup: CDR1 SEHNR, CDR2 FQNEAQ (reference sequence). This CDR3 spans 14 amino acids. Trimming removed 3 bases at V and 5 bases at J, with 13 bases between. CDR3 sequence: CASSFGAVGETQYF. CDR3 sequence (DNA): TGTGCCAGCAGCTTCGGGGCAGTCGGGGAGACCCAGTACTTC.

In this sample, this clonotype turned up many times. CDR3 amino acids: CASRDRTGLTYGYTF. CDR3 in DNA: TGTGCCAGCAGGGATAGGACAGGTCTTACCTATGGCTACACCTTC. This chain connects TRBV28 to TRBJ1-2, with 7 bases fitting TRBD1. The CDR3 sequence is 15 residues long. V lost 6 bases, J lost 4 bases, and 11 bases stayed unmatched. Germline V CDR1 and CDR2: MDHEN, SYDVKM.

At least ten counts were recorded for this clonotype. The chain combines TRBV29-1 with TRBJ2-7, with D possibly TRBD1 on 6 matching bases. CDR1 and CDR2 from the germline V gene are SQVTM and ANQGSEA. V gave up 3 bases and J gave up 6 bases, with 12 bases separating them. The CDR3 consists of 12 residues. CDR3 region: CSVDLGAGEQYF. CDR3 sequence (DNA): TGCAGCGTTGACCTGGGGGCGGGCGAGCAGTACTTC.

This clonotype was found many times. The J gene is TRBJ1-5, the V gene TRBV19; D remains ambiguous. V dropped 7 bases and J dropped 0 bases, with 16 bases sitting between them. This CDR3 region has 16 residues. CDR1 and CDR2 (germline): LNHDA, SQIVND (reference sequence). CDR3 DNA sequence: TGTGCCAGTAACCTCGGGAGAACGCATAGCAATCAGCCCCAGCATTTT. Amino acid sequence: CASNLGRTHSNQPQHF. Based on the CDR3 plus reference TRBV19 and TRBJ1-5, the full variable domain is DGGITQSPKYLFRKEGQNVTLSCEQNLNHDAMYWYRQDPGQGLRLIYYSQIVNDFQKGDIAEGYSVSREKKESFPLTVTSAQKNPTAFYLCASNLGRTHSNQPQHFGDGTRLSIL.

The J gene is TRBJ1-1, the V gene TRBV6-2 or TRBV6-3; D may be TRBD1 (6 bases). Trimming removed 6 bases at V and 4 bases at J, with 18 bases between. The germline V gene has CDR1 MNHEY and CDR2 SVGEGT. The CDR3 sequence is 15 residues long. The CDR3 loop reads CASSPGAGEGTEAFF. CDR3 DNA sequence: TGTGCCAGCAGCCCAGGGGCGGGGGAGGGCACTGAAGCTTTCTTT.

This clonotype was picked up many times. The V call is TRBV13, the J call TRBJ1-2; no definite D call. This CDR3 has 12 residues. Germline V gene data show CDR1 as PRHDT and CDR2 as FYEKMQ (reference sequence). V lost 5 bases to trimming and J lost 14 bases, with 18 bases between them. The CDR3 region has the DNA TGTGCCAGCAGCCCAACTCGGAGGTGGCAGACCTTC. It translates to CASSPTRRWQTF.

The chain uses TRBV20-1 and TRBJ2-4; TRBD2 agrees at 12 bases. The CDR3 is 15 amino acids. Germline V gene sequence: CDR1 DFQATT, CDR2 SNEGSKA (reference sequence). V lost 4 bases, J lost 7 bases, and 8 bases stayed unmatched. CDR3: CSATRLAGGGNIQYF. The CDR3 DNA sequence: TGCAGTGCTACGAGGCTAGCGGGAGGGGGGAACATTCAGTACTTC.

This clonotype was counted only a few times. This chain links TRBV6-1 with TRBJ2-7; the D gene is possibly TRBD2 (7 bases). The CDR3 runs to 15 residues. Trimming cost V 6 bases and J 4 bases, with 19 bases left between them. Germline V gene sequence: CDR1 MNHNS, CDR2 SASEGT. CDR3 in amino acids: CASRTRSGTYYEQYF. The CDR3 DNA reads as TGTGCCAGCAGAACACGAAGCGGGACATATTACGAGCAGTACTTC.

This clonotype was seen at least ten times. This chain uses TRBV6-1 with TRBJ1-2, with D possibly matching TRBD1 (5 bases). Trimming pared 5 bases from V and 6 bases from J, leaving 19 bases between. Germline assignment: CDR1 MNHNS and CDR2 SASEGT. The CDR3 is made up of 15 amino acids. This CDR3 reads CASSSTTATLDGYTF. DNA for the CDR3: TGTGCCAGCAGTTCAACGACAGCCACCCTCGATGGCTACACCTTC.

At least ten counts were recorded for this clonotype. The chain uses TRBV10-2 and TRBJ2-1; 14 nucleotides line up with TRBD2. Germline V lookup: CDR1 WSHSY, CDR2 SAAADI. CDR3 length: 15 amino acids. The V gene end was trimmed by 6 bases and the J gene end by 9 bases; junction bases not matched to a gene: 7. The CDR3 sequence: CASSRLAGGGSEQFF. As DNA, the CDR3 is TGCGCCAGCAGCCGACTAGCGGGAGGGGGTAGTGAGCAGTTCTTC.

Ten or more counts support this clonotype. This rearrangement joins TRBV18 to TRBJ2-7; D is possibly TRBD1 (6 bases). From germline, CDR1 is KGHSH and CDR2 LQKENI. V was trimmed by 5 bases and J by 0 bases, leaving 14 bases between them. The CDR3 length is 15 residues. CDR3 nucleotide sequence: TGTGCCAGCTCAGCTTACCGGGACACCTCCTACGAGCAGTACTTC. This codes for CASSAYRDTSYEQYF.

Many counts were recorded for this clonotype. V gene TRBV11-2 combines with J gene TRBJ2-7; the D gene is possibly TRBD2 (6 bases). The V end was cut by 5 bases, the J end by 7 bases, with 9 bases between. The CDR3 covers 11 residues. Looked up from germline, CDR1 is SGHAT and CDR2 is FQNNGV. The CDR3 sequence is CASSRGGEQYF. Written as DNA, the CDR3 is TGTGCCAGCAGCCGAGGAGGGGAGCAGTACTTC.

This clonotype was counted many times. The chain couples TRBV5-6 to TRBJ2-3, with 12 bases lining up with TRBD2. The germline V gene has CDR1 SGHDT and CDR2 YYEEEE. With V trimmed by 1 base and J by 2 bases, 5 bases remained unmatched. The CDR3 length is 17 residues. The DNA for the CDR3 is TGTGCCAGCAGCTTGCCTGGACTAGCGGGGTCCACAGATACGCAGTATTTT. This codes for CASSLPGLAGSTDTQYF.

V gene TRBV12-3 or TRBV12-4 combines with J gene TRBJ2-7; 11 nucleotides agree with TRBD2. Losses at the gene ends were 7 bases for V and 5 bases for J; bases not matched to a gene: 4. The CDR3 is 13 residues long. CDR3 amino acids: CASTVAGGDEQYF. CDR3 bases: TGTGCCAGCACCGTAGCGGGGGGGGACGAGCAGTACTTC.